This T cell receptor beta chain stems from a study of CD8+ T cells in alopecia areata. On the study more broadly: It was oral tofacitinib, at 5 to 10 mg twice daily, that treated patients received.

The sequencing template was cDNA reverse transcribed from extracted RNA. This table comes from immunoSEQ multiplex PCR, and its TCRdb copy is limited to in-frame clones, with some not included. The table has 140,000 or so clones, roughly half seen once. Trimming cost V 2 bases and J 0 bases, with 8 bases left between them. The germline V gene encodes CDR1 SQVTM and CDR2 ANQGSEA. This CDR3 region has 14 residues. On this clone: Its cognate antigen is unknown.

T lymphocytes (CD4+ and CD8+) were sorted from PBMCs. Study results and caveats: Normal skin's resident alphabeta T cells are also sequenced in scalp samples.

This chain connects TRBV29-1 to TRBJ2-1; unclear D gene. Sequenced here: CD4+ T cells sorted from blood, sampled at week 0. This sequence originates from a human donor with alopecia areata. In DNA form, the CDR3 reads TGCAGCGTTGAAAAAGCGCGCTCCTACAATGAGCAGTTCTTC. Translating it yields CSVEKARSYNEQFF.